This T cell receptor (beta chain) derives from a study of spatial heterogeneity in lung cancer. The time point was: sample taken at primary tumor resection. Samples came from some 71 TRACERx patients with untreated early-stage lung cancer. Deletions cut 6 bases from V and 7 bases from J, with 25 bases between. The germline CDR1 and CDR2 sequences are DFQATT and SNEGSKA (reference sequence). This CDR3 contains 16 residues. TCRdb re-analysed the 5' RACE reads in MiXCR, keeping a single row per CDR3 protein. The sample lists 550 to 750 distinct CDR3 sequences; about 11% were seen once. This clonotype has a handful of counts.

The specimen comprised normal lung tissue next to the tumor, sampled at surgery. This clonotype was obtained from a male donor with early-stage non-small cell lung cancer. The chain joins TRBV20-1 to TRBJ1-5, with D perhaps matching TRBD1 (6 bases). DNA for the CDR3: TGCAGTGCCACGCAGTCGGGAGGGGGGGATCGGCAGCCCCAGCATTTT. Its translation: CSATQSGGGDRQPQHF.